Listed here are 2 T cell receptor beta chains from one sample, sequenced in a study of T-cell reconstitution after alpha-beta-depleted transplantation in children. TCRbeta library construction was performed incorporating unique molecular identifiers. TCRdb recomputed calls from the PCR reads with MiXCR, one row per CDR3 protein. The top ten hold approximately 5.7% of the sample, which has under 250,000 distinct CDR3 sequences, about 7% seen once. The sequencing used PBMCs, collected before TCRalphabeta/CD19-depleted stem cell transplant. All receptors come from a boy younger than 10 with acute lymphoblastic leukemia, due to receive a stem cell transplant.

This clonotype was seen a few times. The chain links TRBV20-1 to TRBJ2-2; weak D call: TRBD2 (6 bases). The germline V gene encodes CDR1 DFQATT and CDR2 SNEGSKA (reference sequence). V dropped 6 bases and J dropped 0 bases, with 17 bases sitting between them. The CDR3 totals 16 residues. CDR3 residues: CSARDDQRANTGELFF. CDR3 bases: TGCAGTGCGAGGGACGATCAGCGGGCGAACACCGGGGAGCTGTTTTTT.

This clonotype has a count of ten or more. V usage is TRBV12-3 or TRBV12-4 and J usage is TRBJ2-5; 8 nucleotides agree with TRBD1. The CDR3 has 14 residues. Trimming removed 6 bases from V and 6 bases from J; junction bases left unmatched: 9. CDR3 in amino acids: CASSPPGQGKTQYF. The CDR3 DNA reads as TGTGCCAGCAGCCCCCCCGGACAGGGAAAGACCCAGTACTTC.